The source of this T cell receptor (beta chain) is a study of cytomegalovirus exposure and HLA in healthy donors. This CDR3 contains 11 residues. The germline CDR1 and CDR2 sequences are MNHNY and SVGAGI (reference sequence). 13 Jbeta primers and 60 Vbeta primers were used for the PCR. Measured with immunoSEQ multiplex PCR; TCRdb has only the in-frame clones, and not every one. In the table there are some 130,000 clones, roughly four fifths of which are singletons. Specimen: PBMCs. This TCR was sampled from a man younger than 40 in good health and CMV-seronegative. The rearrangement joins TRBV6-6 to TRBJ2-5; D might be TRBD1 (5 bases). Near its end, the DNA agrees better with TRBJ2-7, so the J call may be wrong. CDR3 in amino acids: CASSSGFEQYF. In nucleotides, the CDR3 is TGTGCCAGCAGTTCAGGGTTCGAGCAGTACTTC.